This T cell receptor (beta chain) comes out of a study of OX40 agonist ivuxolimab in advanced cancers. Study-level findings and limits: Among expanded peripheral T cells, antigen specificity went undetermined. At 0.1 to 3.0 mg/kg, CD4+ and CD8+ blood T cells expanded clonally by week 6. Researchers report that CD8+ T cells had, on average, more expanded clones than CD4+.

The data were produced by immunoSEQ multiplex PCR, yet TCRdb's version contains in-frame clones alone and is incomplete. The sample contains 30,000 to 45,000 clones, roughly 90% of which appear only once. Autoimmune disease history or systemic immunosuppression disqualified patients. This CDR3 is built from 17 residues. Germline CDR1 SGHRS, CDR2 YFSETQ. V dropped 0 bases and J dropped 2; count of bases not matched to a gene: 3. Turning to this clone: The antigen is not known.

The receptor's source is an adult with an advanced solid tumor such as melanoma, head and neck, liver or kidney cancer. The chain links TRBV5-1 to TRBJ2-2; 11 nucleotides agree with TRBD2. This specimen consisted of CD4+ or CD8+ T cells sorted from blood, obtained in a trial of the OX40 agonist ivuxolimab. Here the CDR3 reads CASSLGGTSGNTGELFF. In DNA form, the CDR3 reads TGCGCCAGCAGCTTGGGCGGGACTAGCGGTAACACCGGGGAGCTGTTTTTT.